This T cell receptor (beta chain) was sequenced during a study of blood T cell repertoires in COVID-19. The table came from immunoSEQ multiplex PCR; TCRdb's copy has only in-frame clones and leaves some out. The profile shows about 330,000 clones, roughly 90% of them singletons. The CDR3 sequence is 14 residues long. Germline V lookup: CDR1 SEHNR, CDR2 FQNEAQ (reference sequence). Trimming left V 2 bases short and J 1 base short, with 6 bases between. The sequenced sample was peripheral blood. The chain employs TRBV7-9 and TRBJ2-4, with no clear D. The TCR originated in a woman in her forties or fifties with active or convalescent COVID-19. The CDR3 sequence is CASSLSRAKNIQYF. Here the CDR3 DNA reads TGTGCCAGCAGCTTATCCCGGGCCAAAAACATTCAGTACTTC.